This TCR beta chain appears in the sequencing data of a study of T cell responses to AZD1222 COVID-19 vaccine. The data were produced by immunoSEQ multiplex PCR, yet TCRdb's version contains in-frame clones alone and is incomplete. The sample lists some 150,000 clones, 70% to 90% seen once, with just under 7% in the top ten. The study's findings and limits: Two AZD1222 administrations were followed by greater Spike-specific TCR breadth and depth. White British people made up most donors, females outnumbered males, and clonal diversity was possibly underestimated. Only six or seven AZD1222 recipients were seropositive at baseline. The CD4 TCRs associated with vaccination extended across spike and predominated at 160-218 and 743-854.

This clone was detected only once. Its target is not known. Sequencing used peripheral blood, obtained after recovery from COVID-19. The receptor's source is an adult who had recovered from COVID-19.

The CDR3 region is CASSNRGGLEQYF. CDR3 coding DNA: TGCGCCAGCAGCAATCGGGGGGGATTGGAGCAGTACTTC. The gene calls are TRBV5-1 and TRBJ2-7; 8 bases are a match to TRBD2. Germline CDR1 SGHRS, CDR2 YFSETQ. V shed 4 bases, J shed 7 bases, and the junction held 7 bases outside the gene matches. The CDR3 has 13 amino acids.